Below are 9 T cell receptor beta chains sequenced from a single sample in a study of response to subunit inactivated influenza vaccine. MiXCR was run by TCRdb on the RT-PCR reads, yielding one entry per CDR3 protein. The data hold about 700,000 distinct CDR3 sequences, with 14% observed a single time. The sequencing used PBMCs from blood, collected 14 to 15 days before vaccination. The receptors come from a man over 45 who received an inactivated influenza vaccine.

J is TRBJ2-6 and V is TRBV12-3 or TRBV12-4, with 9 bases fitting TRBD1. V gave up 3 bases and J gave up 5 bases; unmatched junction bases: 5. CDR3 size: 16 residues. The CDR3 is CASSFGDRARANVLTF. In DNA form, the CDR3 reads TGTGCCAGCAGTTTTGGGGACAGGGCTAGGGCCAACGTCCTGACTTTC.

This clonotype was observed a handful of times. The chain uses TRBV6-6 and TRBJ1-4, with 7 nucleotides matching TRBD1. In germline, CDR1 is MNHNY, CDR2 SVGAGI (reference sequence). CDR3 size: 12 residues. The junction had 5 bases not matched to a gene; V was cut back by 10 bases and J by 6 bases. CDR3 in DNA: TGTGCCATACAGGGGAACGATGAAAAACTGTTTTTT. Encoded protein: CAIQGNDEKLFF.

This clonotype has only a few counts. The V and J genes are TRBV12-3 or TRBV12-4 and TRBJ2-5, with 10 bases fitting TRBD1. V lost 3 bases and J lost 0; bases outside the gene matches: 1. This CDR3 is 15 amino acids long. The CDR3 DNA sequence: TGTGCCAGCAGTTTGACAGGGGGCCACCAAGAGACCCAGTACTTC. Translating gives CASSLTGGHQETQYF.

A few counts support this clonotype. The gene calls are TRBV29-1 and TRBJ1-2, with D unresolved. The CDR3 runs 14 residues. Trimming stripped 0 bases from V and 5 bases from J, with 13 bases between. The V gene's germline CDR1 is SQVTM and CDR2 ANQGSEA. CDR3 sequence: CSVEDLAKGYGYTF. Here the CDR3 DNA reads TGCAGCGTTGAAGATCTGGCCAAAGGATATGGCTACACCTTC.

The V gene is TRBV5-1, the J gene TRBJ2-3; possibly TRBD2 for D (6 bases). Germline V gene data show CDR1 as SGHRS and CDR2 as YFSETQ. Trimming removed 4 bases at V and 4 bases at J, with 13 bases between. This CDR3 is built from 14 residues. The CDR3 region is CASSSRERSDTQYF. The CDR3 nucleotides are TGCGCCAGCAGCAGTCGGGAGAGGTCAGATACGCAGTATTTT.

The chain has TRBV5-1 and TRBJ2-2; D remains unclear. Germline V gene sequence: CDR1 SGHRS, CDR2 YFSETQ. V gave up 4 bases and J gave up 0 bases, with 10 bases separating them. There are 15 residues in the CDR3. Written as DNA, the CDR3 is TGCGCCAGCAGCCCACGCAACTCGAACACCGGGGAGCTGTTTTTT. Translated, it gives CASSPRNSNTGELFF.

This chain links TRBV28 with TRBJ2-7; 8 bases are a match to TRBD1. V trimming: 3 bases; J trimming: 9 bases; junction bases outside the gene matches: 10. Germline V gene sequence: CDR1 MDHEN, CDR2 SYDVKM. CDR3 length: 14 residues. The CDR3 nucleotides read TGTGCCAGCAGTTTGCAGGGGGCGGGATTATGGCAGTACTTC. It codes for CASSLQGAGLWQYF.

V is TRBV11-2 and J is TRBJ2-5; unclear D gene. Germline V gives CDR1 SGHAT, CDR2 FQNNGV. V dropped 2 bases and J dropped 6 bases, with 4 bases sitting between them. The CDR3 spans 11 residues. CDR3 in amino acids: CASSLLQTQYF. The CDR3 DNA reads TGTGCCAGCAGCTTATTGCAGACCCAGTACTTC.

A few counts support this clonotype. The chain carries TRBV20-1 and TRBJ2-7; TRBD1 is a possible D gene (6 bases). The CDR3 contains 11 residues. Germline CDR1 DFQATT, CDR2 SNEGSKA (reference sequence). The CDR3 sequence: CSLDSSYEQYF. CDR3 DNA sequence: TGCAGCCTGGACAGCTCCTACGAGCAGTACTTC.